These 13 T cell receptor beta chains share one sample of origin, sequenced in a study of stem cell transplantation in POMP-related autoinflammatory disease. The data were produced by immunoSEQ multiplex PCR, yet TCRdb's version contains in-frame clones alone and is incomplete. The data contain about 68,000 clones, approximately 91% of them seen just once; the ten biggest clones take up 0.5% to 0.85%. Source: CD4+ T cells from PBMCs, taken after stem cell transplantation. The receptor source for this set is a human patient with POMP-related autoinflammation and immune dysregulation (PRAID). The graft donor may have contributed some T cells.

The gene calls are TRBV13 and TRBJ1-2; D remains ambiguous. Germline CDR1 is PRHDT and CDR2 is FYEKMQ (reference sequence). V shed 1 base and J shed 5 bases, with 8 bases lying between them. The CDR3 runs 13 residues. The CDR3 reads CASSLAGLYGYTF. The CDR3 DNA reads TGTGCCAGCAGCTTAGCTGGGTTGTATGGCTACACCTTC.

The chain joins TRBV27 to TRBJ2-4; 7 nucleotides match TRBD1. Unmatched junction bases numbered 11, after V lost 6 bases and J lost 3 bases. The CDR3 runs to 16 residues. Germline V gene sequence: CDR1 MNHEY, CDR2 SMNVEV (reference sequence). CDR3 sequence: CASRRLTGWGKNIQYF. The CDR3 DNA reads TGTGCCAGCAGGCGACTGACAGGGTGGGGCAAAAACATTCAGTACTTC.

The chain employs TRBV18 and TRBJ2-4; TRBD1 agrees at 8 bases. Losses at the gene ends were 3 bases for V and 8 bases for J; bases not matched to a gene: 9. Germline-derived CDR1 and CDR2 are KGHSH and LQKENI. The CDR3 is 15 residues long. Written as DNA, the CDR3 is TGTGCCAGCTCACCCATGATGGCAGGGGGCGACATTCAGTACTTC. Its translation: CASSPMMAGGDIQYF.

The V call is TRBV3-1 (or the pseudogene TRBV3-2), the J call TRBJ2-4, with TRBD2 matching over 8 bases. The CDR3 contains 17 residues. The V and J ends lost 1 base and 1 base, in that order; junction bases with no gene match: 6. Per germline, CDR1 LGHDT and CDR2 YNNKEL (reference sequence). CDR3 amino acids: CASSQAGRGVAKNIQYF. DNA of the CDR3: TGTGCCAGCAGCCAAGCAGGGCGGGGGGTTGCCAAAAACATTCAGTACTTC.

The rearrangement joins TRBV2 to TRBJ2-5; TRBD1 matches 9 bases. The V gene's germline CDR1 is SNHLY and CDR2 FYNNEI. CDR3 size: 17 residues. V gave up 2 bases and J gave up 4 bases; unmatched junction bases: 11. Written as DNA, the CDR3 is TGTGCCAGCAGTGAATGGGGGACAGGGTCGGATGCAGAGACCCAGTACTTC. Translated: CASSEWGTGSDAETQYF.

The CDR3 loop reads CASSEAGQITGELFF. The DNA for the CDR3 is TGTGCCAGCAGTGAAGCGGGACAGATCACCGGGGAGCTGTTTTTT. J is TRBJ2-2 and V is TRBV6-1, with 7 bases matching TRBD1. The CDR3 has 15 amino acids. The germline V gene has CDR1 MNHNS and CDR2 SASEGT. V lost 0 bases to trimming and J lost 4 bases; unmatched junction nucleotides: 2.

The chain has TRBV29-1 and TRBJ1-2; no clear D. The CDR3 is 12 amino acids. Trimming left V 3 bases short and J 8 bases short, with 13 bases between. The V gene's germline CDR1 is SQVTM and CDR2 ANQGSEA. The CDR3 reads CSVEVPGWGYTF. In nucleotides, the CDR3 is TGCAGCGTTGAGGTCCCGGGATGGGGCTACACCTTC.

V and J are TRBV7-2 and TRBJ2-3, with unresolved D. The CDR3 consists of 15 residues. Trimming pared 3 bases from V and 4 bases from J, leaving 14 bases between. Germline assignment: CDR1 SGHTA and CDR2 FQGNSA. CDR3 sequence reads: CASSLYTFESDTQYF. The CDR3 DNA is TGTGCCAGCAGCTTGTACACGTTCGAGTCAGATACGCAGTATTTT.

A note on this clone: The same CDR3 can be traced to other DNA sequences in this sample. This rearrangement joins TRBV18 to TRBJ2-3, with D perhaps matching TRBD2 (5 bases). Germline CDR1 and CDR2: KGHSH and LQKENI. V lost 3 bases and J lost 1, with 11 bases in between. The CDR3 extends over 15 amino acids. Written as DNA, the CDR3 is TGTGCCAGCTCACCCCGGACTGGAGGCACAGATACGCAGTATTTT. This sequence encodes CASSPRTGGTDTQYF.

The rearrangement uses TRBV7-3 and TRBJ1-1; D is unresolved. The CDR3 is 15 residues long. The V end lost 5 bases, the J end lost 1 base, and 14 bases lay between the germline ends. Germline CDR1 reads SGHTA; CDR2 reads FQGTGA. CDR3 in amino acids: CASSVNSPANTEAFF. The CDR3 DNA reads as TGTGCCAGCAGCGTAAACAGTCCGGCGAACACTGAAGCTTTCTTT.

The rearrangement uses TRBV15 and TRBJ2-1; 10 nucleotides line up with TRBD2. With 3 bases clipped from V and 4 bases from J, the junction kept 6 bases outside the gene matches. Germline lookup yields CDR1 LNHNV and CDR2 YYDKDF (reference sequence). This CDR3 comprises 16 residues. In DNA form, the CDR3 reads TGTGCCACCAGCAGGGATTTAGCGGGAGGTTACAATGAGCAGTTCTTC. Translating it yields CATSRDLAGGYNEQFF.

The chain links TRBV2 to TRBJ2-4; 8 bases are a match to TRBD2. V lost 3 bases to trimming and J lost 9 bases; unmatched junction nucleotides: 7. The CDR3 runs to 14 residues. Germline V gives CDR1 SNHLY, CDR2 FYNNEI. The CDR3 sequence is CASSEGSGVGIQYF. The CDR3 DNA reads TGTGCCAGCAGTGAGGGTAGCGGGGTGGGCATTCAGTACTTC. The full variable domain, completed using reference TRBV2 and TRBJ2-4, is EPEVTQTPSHQVTQMGQEVILRCVPISNHLYFYWYRQILGQKVEFLVSFYNNEISEKSEIFDDQFSVERPDGSNFTLKIRSTKLEDSAMYFCASSEGSGVGIQYFGAGTRLSVL.

This CDR3 is CASSLTLSTVNYGYTF. CDR3 nucleotides: TGCGCCAGCAGCTTGACCCTTAGCACAGTTAACTATGGCTACACCTTC. V and J are TRBV5-1 and TRBJ1-2; D call uncertain. The CDR3 is 16 amino acids. Germline loops: CDR1 SGHRS, CDR2 YFSETQ. V dropped 1 base and J dropped 1 base, with 14 bases sitting between them.